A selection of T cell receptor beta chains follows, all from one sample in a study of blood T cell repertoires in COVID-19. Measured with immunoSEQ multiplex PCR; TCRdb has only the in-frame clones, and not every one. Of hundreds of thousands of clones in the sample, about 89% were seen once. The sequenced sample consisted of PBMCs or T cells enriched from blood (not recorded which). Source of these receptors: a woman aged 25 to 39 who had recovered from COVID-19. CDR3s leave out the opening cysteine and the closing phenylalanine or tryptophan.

ASSFSGQGAKQPQH	TRBV28	TRBJ1-5
ASSLDGRDNEQF	TRBV5-4	TRBJ2-1
ASRESGGGNTGELF	TRBV7-8	TRBJ2-2
ASSSLNSDEKLF	TRBV7-2	TRBJ1-4
ASSSARLGAYNEQF	TRBV28	TRBJ2-1
ASSPARGGNGNTIY	TRBV7-9	TRBJ1-3
ASRPTGATIITYGYT	TRBV28	TRBJ1-2
ASSRGDGPTWEQF	TRBV4-3	TRBJ2-1
ASSLNPSGGTYEQY	TRBV5-1	TRBJ2-7
ASSLGQGGAF	TRBV7-8	TRBJ1-1
SASLQGAGYT	TRBV20-1	TRBJ1-2
ASTSRGLSYNEQF	TRBV7-9	TRBJ2-1
ASSPGGGRETQY	TRBV28	TRBJ2-5
ASSSVLTGSPLH	TRBV28	TRBJ1-6
ASRDLSSYEQY	TRBV4-2	TRBJ2-7
ASSWGQVLEQY	TRBV13	TRBJ2-7
ASRQGLNEKLF	TRBV2	TRBJ1-4
ASSQVEKAEAF	TRBV4-3	TRBJ1-1
ACQSRTDTQY	TRBV30	TRBJ2-3
ASSPPAGEYSPLH	TRBV28	TRBJ1-6
ASSQDRGWNQPQH	TRBV4-3	TRBJ1-5
ASSLMAGHLLLNEQF	TRBV5-6	TRBJ2-1
ASSLSGSSYGYT	TRBV27	TRBJ1-2
ASSLLGQGVNTGELF	TRBV3-1/TRBV3-2	TRBJ2-2
ASSQDLRSGPSYEQY	TRBV4-1	TRBJ2-7
ASSSGQGYGGYT	TRBV19	TRBJ1-2
ASSNGGSNEQF	TRBV19	TRBJ2-1
ASSLFGSYLEDTDTQY	TRBV7-8	TRBJ2-3
AIRLNLAGGNEQF	TRBV10-3	TRBJ2-1
ASSFGQGLGANYGYT	TRBV7-3	TRBJ1-2
AISGDRGREALH	TRBV10-3	TRBJ1-6
ASSITGNTIY	TRBV28	TRBJ1-3
ASSQEAGINGYT	TRBV4-2	TRBJ1-2
ASSQRTQNYGYT	TRBV2	TRBJ1-2
ASSLDSTGGTSGEQY	TRBV13	TRBJ2-7
ASSPIGRGSTDTQY	TRBV25-1	TRBJ2-3
ASSLLPGQGENQPQH	TRBV28	TRBJ1-5